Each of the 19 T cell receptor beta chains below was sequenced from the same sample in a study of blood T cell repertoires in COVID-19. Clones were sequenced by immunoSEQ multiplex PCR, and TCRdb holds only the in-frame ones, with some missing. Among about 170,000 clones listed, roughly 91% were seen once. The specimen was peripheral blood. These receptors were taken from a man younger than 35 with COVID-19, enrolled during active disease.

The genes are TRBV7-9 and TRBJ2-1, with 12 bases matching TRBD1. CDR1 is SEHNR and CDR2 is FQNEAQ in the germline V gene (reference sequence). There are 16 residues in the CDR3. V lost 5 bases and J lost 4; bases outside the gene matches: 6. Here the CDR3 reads CASSRGTGGAYNEQFF. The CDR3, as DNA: TGTGCCAGCAGCCGCGGGACAGGGGGCGCTTACAATGAGCAGTTCTTC.

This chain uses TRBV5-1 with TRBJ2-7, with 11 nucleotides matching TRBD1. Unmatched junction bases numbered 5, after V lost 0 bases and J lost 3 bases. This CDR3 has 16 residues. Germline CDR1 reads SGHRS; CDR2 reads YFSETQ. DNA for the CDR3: TGCGCCAGCAGCTTGGAGGGACAGGGGGGTGTCTACGAGCAGTACTTC. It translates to CASSLEGQGGVYEQYF. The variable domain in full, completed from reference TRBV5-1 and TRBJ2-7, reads KAGVTQTPRYLIKTRGQQVTLSCSPISGHRSVSWYQQTPGQGLQFLFEYFSETQRNKGNFPGRFSGRQFSNSRSEMNVSTLELGDSALYLCASSLEGQGGVYEQYFGPGTRLTVT.

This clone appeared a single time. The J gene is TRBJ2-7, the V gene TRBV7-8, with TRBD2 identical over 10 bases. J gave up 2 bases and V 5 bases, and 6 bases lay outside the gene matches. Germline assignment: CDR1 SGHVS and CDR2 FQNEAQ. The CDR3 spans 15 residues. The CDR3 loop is CASSLRGLAPYEQYF. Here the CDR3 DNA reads TGTGCCAGCAGCCTTCGGGGACTAGCGCCCTACGAGCAGTACTTC.

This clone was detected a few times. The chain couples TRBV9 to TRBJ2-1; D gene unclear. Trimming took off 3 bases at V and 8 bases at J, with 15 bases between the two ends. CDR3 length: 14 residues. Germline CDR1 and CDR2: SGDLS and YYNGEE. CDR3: CASSASHRIDEQFF. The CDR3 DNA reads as TGTGCCAGCAGCGCTAGTCATCGGATAGATGAGCAGTTCTTC.

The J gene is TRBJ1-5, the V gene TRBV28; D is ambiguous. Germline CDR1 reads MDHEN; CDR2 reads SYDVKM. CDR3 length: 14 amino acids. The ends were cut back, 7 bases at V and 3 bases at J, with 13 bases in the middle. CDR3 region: CASTPPTINQPQHF. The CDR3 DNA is TGTGCCAGCACACCCCCGACAATCAATCAGCCCCAGCATTTT.

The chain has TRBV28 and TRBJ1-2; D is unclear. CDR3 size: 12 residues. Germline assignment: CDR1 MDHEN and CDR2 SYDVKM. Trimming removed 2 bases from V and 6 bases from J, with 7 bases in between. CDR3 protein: CASSLSTDGYTF. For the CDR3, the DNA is TGTGCCAGCAGTTTAAGTACGGATGGCTACACCTTC.

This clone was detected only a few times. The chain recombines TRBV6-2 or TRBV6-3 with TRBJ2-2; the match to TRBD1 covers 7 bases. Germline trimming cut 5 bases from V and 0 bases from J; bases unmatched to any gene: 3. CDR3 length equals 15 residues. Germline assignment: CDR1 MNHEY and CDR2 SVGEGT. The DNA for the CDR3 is TGTGCCAGCAGTACCCAGGGGGCGAACACCGGGGAGCTGTTTTTT. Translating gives CASSTQGANTGELFF.

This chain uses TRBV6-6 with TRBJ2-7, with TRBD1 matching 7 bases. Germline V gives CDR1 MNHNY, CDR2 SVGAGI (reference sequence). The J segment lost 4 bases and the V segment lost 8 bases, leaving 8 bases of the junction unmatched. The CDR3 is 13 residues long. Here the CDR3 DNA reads TGTGCCAGCGCCCCGGGACAGACATACGAGCAGTACTTC. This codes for CASAPGQTYEQYF.

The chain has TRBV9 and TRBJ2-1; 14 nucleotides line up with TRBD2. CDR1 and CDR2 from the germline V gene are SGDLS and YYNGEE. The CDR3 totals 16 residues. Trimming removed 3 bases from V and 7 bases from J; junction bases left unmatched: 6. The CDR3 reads CASSAGLAGGRNEQFF. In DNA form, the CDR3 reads TGTGCCAGCAGCGCCGGACTAGCGGGGGGTAGGAATGAGCAGTTCTTC.

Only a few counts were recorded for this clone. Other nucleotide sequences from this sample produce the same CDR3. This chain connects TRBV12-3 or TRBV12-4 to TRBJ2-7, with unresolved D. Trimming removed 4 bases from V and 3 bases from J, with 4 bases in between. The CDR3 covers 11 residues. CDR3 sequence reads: CASSYNYEQYF. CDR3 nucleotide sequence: TGTGCCAGCAGTTATAACTACGAGCAGTACTTC.

The CDR3 sequence is CASSLDPLAGGYNEQFF. The CDR3 DNA sequence: TGTGCCAGCAGCTTAGATCCCCTAGCGGGAGGCTACAATGAGCAGTTCTTC. The chain is built from TRBV11-2 and TRBJ2-1, with 11 bases aligning to TRBD2. CDR3 size: 17 residues. Germline loops: CDR1 SGHAT, CDR2 FQNNGV. The V segment lost 0 bases and the J segment 3 bases; nucleotides outside the gene matches: 4.

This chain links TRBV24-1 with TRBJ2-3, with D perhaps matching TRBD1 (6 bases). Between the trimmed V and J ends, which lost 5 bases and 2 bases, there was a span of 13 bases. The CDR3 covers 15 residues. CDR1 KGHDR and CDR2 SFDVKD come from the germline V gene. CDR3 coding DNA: TGTGCCACCAGTGCCCCACAGGGATACACAGATACGCAGTATTTT. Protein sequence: CATSAPQGYTDTQYF.

The CDR3 region has the DNA TGTGCCAGCAGCACGGGACAGGGGTGGTCCTACGAGCAGTACTTC. This gives the protein CASSTGQGWSYEQYF. J is TRBJ2-7 and V is TRBV7-6; 10 nucleotides agree with TRBD1. There are 15 residues in the CDR3. V shed 5 bases and J 1 base; nucleotides not matched to a gene: 5. Germline CDR1 reads SGHVS; CDR2 reads FNYEAQ.

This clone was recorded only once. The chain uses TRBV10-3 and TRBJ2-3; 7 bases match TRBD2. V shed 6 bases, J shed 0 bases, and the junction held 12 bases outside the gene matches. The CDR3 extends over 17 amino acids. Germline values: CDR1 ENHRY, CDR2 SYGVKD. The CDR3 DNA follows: TGTGCCATCAGAAAGCGGGACTCCGGGGGTAGCACAGATACGCAGTATTTT. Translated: CAIRKRDSGGSTDTQYF.

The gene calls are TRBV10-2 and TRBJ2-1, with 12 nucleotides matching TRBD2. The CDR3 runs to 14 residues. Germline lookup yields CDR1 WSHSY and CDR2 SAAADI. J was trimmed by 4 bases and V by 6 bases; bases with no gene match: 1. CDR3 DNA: TGCGCCAGCAGGACTAGCGGGAGTTACAATGAGCAGTTCTTC. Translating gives CASRTSGSYNEQFF.

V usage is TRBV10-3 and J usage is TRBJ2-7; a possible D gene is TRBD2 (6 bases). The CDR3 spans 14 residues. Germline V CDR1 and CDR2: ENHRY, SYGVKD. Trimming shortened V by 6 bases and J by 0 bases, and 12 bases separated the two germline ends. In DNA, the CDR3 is TGTGCCATCAGGATACCGGGGGACTCCTACGAGCAGTACTTC. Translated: CAIRIPGDSYEQYF.

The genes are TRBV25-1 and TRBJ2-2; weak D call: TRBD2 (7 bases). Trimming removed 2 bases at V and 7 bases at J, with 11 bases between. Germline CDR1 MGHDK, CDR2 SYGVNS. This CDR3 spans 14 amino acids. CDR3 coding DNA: TGTGCCAGCAGTGAAGTGGGGGGGCGCGGGGAGCTGTTTTTT. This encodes CASSEVGGRGELFF.

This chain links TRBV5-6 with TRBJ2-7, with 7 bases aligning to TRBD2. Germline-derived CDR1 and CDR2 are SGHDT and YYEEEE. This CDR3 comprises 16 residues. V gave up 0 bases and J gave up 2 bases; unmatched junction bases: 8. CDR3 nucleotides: TGTGCCAGCAGCTTGGGGGCGGGGGTGACGACCTACGAGCAGTACTTC. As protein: CASSLGAGVTTYEQYF.

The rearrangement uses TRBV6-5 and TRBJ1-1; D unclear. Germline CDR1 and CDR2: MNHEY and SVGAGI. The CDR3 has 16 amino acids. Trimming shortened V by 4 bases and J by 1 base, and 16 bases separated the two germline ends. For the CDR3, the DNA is TGTGCCAGCAGTTTTCGCTCCGGACGGGAGAACACTGAAGCTTTCTTT. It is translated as CASSFRSGRENTEAFF.